The present T cell receptor beta chain was sequenced within a study of cytomegalovirus exposure and HLA in healthy donors. Background on the study: Assignment to the Caucasian-associated ancestry cluster applied to around 80% of the roughly 400 genotyped donors.

13 Jbeta primers and 60 Vbeta primers were used for the PCR. Sequencing was performed with immunoSEQ multiplex PCR; in TCRdb, only in-frame clones are kept and a portion is missing. This sample yields about 240,000 clones, of which around 81% are seen a single time; around 8% belongs to the top ten. Findings of the study overall: An Asian-associated ancestry cluster reportedly showed fewer N-insertions than the roughly 700-donor mean in a later analysis.

The CDR3 extends over 14 amino acids. Germline CDR1 reads SGHTS; CDR2 reads YDEGEE. V dropped 2 bases and J dropped 7 bases, with 12 bases sitting between them. Regarding this clone: Antigen unknown.

The sample was PBMCs. The chain is built from TRBV5-8 and TRBJ1-4, with D perhaps TRBD1 (5 bases). The clonotype comes from a woman aged 55-69 years in good health and CMV-seropositive. The CDR3 sequence: CASSLGQRGEKLFF. For the CDR3, the DNA is TGTGCCAGCAGCTTAGGACAAAGGGGTGAAAAACTGTTTTTT.